The entry below gives a single T cell receptor beta chain sequence along with its context. Its antigen specificity is not known. No per-base quality is available; no much larger clone lies one base away. The donors were included in the validation cohort of 100 to 150 subjects, a group kept apart from the roughly 700-subject first cohort. The junction shows trimming of 4 bases on V and 4 bases on J, and the gene matches do not reach 6 bases of it. Its CDR3 holds 14 amino acids, cysteine through phenylalanine. The kept DNA is CDR3 alone, 42 bases in frame from the first base. Per the germline V gene, MNHEY is the CDR1 and SVGAGI is the CDR2. The data derive from a study of cytomegalovirus exposure and HLA in healthy donors (dated by TCRdb to 2015 to 2018). About the study as a whole: A later analysis indicated that the roughly 120 validation repertoires were generated on the platform also employed for the roughly 730 repertoires of the first cohort. The study aimed to test whether signatures of past pathogen exposure could be identified by cataloging public T cell receptors. A separate validation cohort of 100 to 150 different subjects was used in addition to the roughly 640-subject first cohort. High-throughput TCR immunosequencing, statistical association of individual TCRs with disease status, and machine learning were combined to predict cytomegalovirus infection status.

The library was made by the immunoSEQ multiplex PCR assay. In the original analysis: A statistical classification framework was built for diagnosing cytomegalovirus status from the catalog of TCR beta chain sequences. TCRdb took this table from immuneACCESS and kept in-frame rearrangements with V and J called. Such tables lack part of the clones; where checked against another copy, unresolved V genes explain under half of the gap, and the rest is unexplained. Clonal size and the V and J genes are those of that table, whereas D and trimming came from the DNA. Across this sample there are about 66,000 clones, with about 96% seen only once. Approximately 0.9% of the sample lies in the top ten. Broad study findings and their caveats: A total of some 180 TCR beta chains were listed by the study as associated with cytomegalovirus. Most TCR sequences were observed very rarely across donors, whereas some public TCRs were present in many individuals. It was suggested by the authors that the approach could potentially be generalized to other disease states and immunological phenotypes. In vitro tests confirmed that three of the cytomegalovirus-associated TCR beta chains recognize cytomegalovirus antigens. Of the cluster scores, approximately 94% were above 0 in a later analysis, which found that TCRs clustered in the first cohort also tended to co-occur in the approximately 120 validation repertoires. In both the original and validation cohorts, the classifier was reported to diagnose cytomegalovirus status with high specificity and sensitivity. A later analysis lacked HLA typing for the validation cohort, so it scored co-occurrence in that cohort across all 120 or so repertoires.

The chain uses TRBV6-5 and TRBJ2-5; 7 bases in between match TRBD1. This TCR was sampled from a man between 18 and 35 years old in good health and CMV-seronegative. Sample: PBMCs. The CDR3 reads as follows: CASSSGGIVETQYF. In nucleotides, the sequence is TGTGCCAGCAGTTCAGGGGGAATCGTAGAGACCCAGTACTTC.